The TCR beta chain described here comes from a study of cytomegalovirus exposure and HLA in healthy donors. Study context: Of several hundred genotyped donors, roughly 81% grouped in the Caucasian-associated ancestry cluster. Overall study results and limits: Some TCR beta chains (around 180 of them) were listed as cytomegalovirus-associated.

CDR1 and CDR2 from the germline V gene are SGHTS and YDEGEE. The V and J ends lost 0 bases and 11 bases respectively, with 12 bases between them. The length of the CDR3 is 14 residues. For this clone: Its antigen is unknown.

With 60 Vbeta and 13 Jbeta primers, the PCR was carried out. Repertoires were generated with immunoSEQ multiplex PCR, while TCRdb's copy carries only in-frame clones and drops some. This sample has about 50,000 clones, with around 73% found just once. Material: PBMCs. The rearrangement joins TRBV5-8 to TRBJ1-6, with D unresolved. The origin of this receptor is a woman aged 40 to 50 in good health and CMV-seropositive. For the CDR3, the DNA is TGTGCCAGCAGCTTGGAGAGTGGGAGGGCACCCCTCCACTTT. It codes for CASSLESGRAPLHF.